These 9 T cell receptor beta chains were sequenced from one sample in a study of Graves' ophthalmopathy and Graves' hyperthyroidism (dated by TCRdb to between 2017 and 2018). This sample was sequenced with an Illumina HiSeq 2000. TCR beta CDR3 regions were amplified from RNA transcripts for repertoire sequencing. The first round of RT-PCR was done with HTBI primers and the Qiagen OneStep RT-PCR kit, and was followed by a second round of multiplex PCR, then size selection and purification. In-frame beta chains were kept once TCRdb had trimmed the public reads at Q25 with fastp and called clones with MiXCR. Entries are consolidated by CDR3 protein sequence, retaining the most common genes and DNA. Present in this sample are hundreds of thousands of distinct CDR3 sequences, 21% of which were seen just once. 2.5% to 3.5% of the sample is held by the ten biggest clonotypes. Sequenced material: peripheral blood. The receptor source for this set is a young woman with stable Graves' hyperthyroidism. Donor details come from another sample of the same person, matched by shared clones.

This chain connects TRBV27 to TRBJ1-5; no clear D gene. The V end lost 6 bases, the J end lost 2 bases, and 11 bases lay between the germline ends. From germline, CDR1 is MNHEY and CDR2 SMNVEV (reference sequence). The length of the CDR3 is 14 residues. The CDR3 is CASREGFGNQPQHF. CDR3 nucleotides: TGTGCCAGCAGGGAGGGTTTTGGCAATCAGCCCCAGCATTTT.

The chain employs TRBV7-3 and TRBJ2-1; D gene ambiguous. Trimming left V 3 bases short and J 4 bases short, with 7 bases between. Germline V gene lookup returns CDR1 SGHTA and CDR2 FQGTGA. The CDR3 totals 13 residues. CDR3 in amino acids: CASSFSEYNEQFF. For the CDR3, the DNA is TGTGCCAGCAGCTTCTCAGAATACAATGAGCAGTTCTTC.

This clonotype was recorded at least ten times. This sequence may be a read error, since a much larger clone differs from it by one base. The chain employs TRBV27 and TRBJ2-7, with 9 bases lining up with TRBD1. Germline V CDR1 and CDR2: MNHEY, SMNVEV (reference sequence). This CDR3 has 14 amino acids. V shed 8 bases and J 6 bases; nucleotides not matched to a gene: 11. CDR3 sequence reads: CASGPGQGRVEQYF. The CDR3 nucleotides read TGTGCCAGCGGGCCGGGACAGGGAAGGGTCGAGCAGTACTTC.

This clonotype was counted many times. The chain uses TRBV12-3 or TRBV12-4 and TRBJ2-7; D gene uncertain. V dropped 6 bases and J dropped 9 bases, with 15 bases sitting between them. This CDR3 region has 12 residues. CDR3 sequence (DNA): TGTGCCAGCAGCCCGACATTTTCCGGGCAGTACTTC. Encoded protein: CASSPTFSGQYF.

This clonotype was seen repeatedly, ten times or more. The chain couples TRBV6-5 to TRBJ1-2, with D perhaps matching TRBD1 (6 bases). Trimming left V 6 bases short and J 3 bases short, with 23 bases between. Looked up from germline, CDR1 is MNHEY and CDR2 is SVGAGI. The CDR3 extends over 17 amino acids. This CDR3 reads CASSPHPGGGSHYGYTF. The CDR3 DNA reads TGTGCCAGCAGCCCCCACCCTGGGGGGGGCTCTCACTATGGCTACACCTTC.

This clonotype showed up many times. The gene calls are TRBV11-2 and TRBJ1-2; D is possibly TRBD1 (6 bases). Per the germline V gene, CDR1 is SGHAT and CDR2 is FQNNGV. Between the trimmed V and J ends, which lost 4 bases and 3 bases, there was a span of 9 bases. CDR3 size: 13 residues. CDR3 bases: TGTGCCAGCAGCTCACAGGGTTACTATGGCTACACCTTC. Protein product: CASSSQGYYGYTF. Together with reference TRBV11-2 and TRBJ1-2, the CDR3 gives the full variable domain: EAGVAQSPRYKIIEKRQSVAFWCNPISGHATLYWYQQILGQGPKLLIQFQNNGVVDDSQLPKDRFSAERLKGVDSTLKIQPAKLEDSAVYLCASSSQGYYGYTFGSGTRLTVV.

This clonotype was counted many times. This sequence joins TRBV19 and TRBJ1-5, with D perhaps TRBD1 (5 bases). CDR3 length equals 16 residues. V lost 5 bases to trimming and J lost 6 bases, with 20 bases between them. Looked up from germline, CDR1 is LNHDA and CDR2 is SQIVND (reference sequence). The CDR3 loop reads CASSPLWQGTGQPQHF. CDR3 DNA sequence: TGTGCCAGTAGTCCCCTTTGGCAGGGTACGGGTCAGCCCCAGCATTTT.

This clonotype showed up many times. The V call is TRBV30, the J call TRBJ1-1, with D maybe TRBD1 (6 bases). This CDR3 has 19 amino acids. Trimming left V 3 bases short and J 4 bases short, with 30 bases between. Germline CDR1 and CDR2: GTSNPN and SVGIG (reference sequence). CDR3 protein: CAWRELEPGQGIPFTEAFF. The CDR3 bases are TGTGCCTGGAGGGAACTGGAGCCGGGACAAGGGATACCTTTCACTGAAGCTTTCTTT.

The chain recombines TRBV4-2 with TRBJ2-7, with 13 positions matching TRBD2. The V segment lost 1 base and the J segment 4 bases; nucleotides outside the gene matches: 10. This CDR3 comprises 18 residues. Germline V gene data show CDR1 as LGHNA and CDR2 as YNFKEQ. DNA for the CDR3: TGTGCCAGCAGCCAAGTTACTAGCGGGAGGGGAAAAACGTACGAGCAGTACTTC. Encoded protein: CASSQVTSGRGKTYEQYF.